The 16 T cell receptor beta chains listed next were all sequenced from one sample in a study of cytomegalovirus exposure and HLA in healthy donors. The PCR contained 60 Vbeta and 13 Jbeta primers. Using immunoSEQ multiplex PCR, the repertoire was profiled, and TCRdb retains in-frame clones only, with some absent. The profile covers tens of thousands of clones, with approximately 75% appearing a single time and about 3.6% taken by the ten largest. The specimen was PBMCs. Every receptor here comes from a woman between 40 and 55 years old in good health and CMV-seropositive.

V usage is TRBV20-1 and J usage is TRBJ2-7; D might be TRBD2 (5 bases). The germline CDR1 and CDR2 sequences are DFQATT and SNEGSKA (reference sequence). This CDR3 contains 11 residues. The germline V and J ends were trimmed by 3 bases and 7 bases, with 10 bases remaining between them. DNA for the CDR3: TGCAGTGCTAGTACCCGCGGGGAGCAGTACTTC. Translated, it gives CSASTRGEQYF.

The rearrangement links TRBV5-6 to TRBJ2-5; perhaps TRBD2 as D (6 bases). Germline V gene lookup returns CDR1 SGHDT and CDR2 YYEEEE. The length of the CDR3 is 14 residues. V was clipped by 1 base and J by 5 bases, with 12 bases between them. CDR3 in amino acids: CASSLRLGTETQYF. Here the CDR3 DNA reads TGTGCCAGCAGCTTGAGGCTAGGGACTGAGACCCAGTACTTC.

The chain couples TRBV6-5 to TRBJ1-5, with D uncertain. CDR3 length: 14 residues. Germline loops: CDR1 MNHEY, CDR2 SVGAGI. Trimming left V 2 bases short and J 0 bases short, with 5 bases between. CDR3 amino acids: CASSYLGSNQPQHF. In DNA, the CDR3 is TGTGCCAGCAGTTACCTCGGTAGCAATCAGCCCCAGCATTTT.

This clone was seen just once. The CDR3 protein is CASSVVGRGEETQYF. In nucleotides, the CDR3 is TGTGCCAGCAGCGTAGTAGGCAGGGGAGAAGAGACCCAGTACTTC. This chain uses TRBV9 with TRBJ2-5, with D perhaps matching TRBD1 (6 bases). Trimming removed 0 bases from V and 3 bases from J, with 12 bases in between. The CDR3 is 15 amino acids. Germline V lookup: CDR1 SGDLS, CDR2 YYNGEE.

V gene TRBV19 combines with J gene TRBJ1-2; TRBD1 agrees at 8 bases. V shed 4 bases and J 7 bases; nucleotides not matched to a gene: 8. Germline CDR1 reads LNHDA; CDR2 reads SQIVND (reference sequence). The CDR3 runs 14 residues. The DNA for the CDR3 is TGTGCCAGTAGTAATGGACAGGGACGGCGTGGCTACACCTTC. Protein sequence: CASSNGQGRRGYTF. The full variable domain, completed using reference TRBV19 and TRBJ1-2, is DGGITQSPKYLFRKEGQNVTLSCEQNLNHDAMYWYRQDPGQGLRLIYYSQIVNDFQKGDIAEGYSVSREKKESFPLTVTSAQKNPTAFYLCASSNGQGRRGYTFGSGTRLTVV.

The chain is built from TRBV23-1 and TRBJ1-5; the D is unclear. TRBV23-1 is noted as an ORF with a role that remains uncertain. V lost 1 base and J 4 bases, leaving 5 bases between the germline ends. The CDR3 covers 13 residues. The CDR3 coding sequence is TGCGCCAGCAGTCAATATTCTAATCAGCCCCAGCATTTT. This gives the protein CASSQYSNQPQHF.

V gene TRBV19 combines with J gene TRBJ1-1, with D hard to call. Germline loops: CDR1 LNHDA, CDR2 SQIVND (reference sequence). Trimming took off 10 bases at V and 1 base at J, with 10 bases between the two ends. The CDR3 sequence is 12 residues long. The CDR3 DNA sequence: TGTGCCACTTCTCATAGGAACACTGAAGCTTTCTTT. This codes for CATSHRNTEAFF.

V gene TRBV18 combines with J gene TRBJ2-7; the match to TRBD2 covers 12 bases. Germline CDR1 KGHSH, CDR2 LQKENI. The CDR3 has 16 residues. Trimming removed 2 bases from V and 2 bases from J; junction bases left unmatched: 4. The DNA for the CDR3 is TGTGCCAGCTCACCAACTAGCGGGGGGTTACCCTACGAGCAGTACTTC. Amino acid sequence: CASSPTSGGLPYEQYF.

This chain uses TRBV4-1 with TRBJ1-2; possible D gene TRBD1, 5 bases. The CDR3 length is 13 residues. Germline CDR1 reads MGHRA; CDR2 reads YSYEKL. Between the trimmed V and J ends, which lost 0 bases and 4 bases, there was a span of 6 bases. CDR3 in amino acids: CASSQEDSYGYTF. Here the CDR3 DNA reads TGCGCCAGCAGCCAAGAAGACAGCTATGGCTACACCTTC.

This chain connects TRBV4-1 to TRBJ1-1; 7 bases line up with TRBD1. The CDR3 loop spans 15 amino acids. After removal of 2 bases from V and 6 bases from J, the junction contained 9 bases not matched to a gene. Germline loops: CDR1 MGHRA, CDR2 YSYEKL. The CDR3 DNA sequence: TGCGCCAGCAGCCAATGGACCGGGACAGTGTCTGAAGCTTTCTTT. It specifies CASSQWTGTVSEAFF.

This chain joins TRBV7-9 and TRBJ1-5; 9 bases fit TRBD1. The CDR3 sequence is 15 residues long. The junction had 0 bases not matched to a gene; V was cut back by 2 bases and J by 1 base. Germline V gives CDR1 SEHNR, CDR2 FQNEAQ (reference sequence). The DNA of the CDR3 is TGTGCCAGCAGCTTAACAGGGGGCAGCAATCAGCCCCAGCATTTT. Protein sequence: CASSLTGGSNQPQHF.

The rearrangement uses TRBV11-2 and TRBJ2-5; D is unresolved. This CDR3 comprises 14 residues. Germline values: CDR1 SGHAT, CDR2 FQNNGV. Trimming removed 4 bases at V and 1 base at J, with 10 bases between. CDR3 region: CASSSRYTQETQYF. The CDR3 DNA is TGTGCCAGCAGCTCGAGGTACACCCAAGAGACCCAGTACTTC.

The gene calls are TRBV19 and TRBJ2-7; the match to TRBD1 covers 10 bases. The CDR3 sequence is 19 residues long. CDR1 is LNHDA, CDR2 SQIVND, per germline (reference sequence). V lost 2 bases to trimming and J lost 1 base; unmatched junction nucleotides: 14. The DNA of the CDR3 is TGTGCCAGTAGTATATTCGGACAGGGGGTTTCTTCGGTATCCTACGAGCAGTACTTC. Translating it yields CASSIFGQGVSSVSYEQYF.

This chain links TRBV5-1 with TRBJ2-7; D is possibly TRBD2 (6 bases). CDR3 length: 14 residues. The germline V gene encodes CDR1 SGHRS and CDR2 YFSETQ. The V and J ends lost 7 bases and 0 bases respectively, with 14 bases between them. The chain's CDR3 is CASRDGLPSYEQYF. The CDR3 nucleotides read TGCGCCAGCCGTGACGGACTACCCTCCTACGAGCAGTACTTC.

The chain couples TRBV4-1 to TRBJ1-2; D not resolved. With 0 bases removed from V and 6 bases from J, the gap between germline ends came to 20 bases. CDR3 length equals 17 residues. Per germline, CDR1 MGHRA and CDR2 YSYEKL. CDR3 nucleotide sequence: TGCGCCAGCAGCCAAGACCCCCGGGTCCAAGACGTTAATGGCTACACCTTC. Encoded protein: CASSQDPRVQDVNGYTF.

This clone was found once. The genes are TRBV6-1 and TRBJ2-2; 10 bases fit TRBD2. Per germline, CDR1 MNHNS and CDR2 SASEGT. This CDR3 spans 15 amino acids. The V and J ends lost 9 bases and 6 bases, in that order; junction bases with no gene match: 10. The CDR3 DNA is TGTGCCAGGGAGAGCAGCGGGGGGGCATCCGGGGAGCTGTTTTTT. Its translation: CARESSGGASGELFF.